This T cell receptor beta chain was documented in a study of blood T cells in healthy people across ages. Findings and caveats of the study: More naive CD4+ cells and higher diversity were found in long-lived than in aged donors.

Alongside a J-beta primer mix, a sample-barcoded 5' primer served in a second PCR lasting 7 to 11 cycles. In TCRdb, the 5' RACE reads were re-called with MiXCR into one record per CDR3 protein. The table records hundreds of thousands of distinct CDR3 sequences, roughly 21% of them present only once. For this clonotype: The target antigen is unknown.

Germline V gene data show CDR1 as LGHDT and CDR2 as YNNKEL (reference sequence). V lost 3 bases, J lost 11 bases, and 14 bases lay in between. The CDR3 totals 13 residues. The sample taken for sequencing was blood. The sequence was collected from a man between 70 and 80 years old in good health. The rearrangement uses TRBV3-1 and TRBJ1-5, with D possibly TRBD1 on 5 matching bases. The CDR3 DNA is TGTGCCAGCAGCCAGTCAGAACAGGCCGCCCAGCATTTT. This encodes CASSQSEQAAQHF.